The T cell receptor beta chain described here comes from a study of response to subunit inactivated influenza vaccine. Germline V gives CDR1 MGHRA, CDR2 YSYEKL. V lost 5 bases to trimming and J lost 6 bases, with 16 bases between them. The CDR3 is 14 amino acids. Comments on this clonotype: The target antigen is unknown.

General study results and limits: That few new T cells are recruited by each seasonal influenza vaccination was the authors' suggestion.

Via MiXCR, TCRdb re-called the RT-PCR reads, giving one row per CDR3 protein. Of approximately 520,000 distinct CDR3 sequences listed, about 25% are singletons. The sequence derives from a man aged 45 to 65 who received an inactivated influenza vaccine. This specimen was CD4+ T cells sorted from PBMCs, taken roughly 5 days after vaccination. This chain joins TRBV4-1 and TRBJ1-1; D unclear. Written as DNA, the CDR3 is TGCGCCAGCAGCTACAAGGGTGAGGACTCTGAAGCTTTCTTT. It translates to CASSYKGEDSEAFF.